This T cell receptor (beta chain) appears in the sequencing data of a study of T cells in tumors after PD-1 blockade. The CDR3 contains 15 residues. Germline lookup yields CDR1 MNHEY and CDR2 SVGAGI. V was shortened by 6 bases and J by 5 bases, with 17 bases between the two germline ends. Here immunoSEQ multiplex PCR was the method, and the copy in TCRdb shows in-frame clones only, minus some. This sample carries more than 6,500 clones, around 69% of them seen once, and the ten largest clones take 8% to 9%. The rearrangement uses TRBV6-5 and TRBJ2-1; D might be TRBD1 (5 bases). Sequenced here: tumor tissue, sampled after anti-PD-1 treatment. This receptor was taken from a human donor with basal cell carcinoma. CDR3 region: CASSSVAGNHNEQFF. The CDR3, as DNA: TGTGCCAGCAGCTCCGTGGCAGGGAACCACAATGAGCAGTTCTTC.